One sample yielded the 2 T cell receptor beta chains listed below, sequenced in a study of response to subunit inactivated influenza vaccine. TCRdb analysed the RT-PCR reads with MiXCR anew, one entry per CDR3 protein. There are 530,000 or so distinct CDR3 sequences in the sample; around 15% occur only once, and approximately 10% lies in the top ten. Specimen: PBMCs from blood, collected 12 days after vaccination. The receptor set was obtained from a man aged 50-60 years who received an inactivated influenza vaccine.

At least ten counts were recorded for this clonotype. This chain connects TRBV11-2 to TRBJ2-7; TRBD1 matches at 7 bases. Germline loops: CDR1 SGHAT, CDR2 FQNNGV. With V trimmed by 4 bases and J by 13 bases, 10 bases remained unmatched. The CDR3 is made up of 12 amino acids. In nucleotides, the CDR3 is TGTGCCAGCAGCTACCTAGGACAGGCTCCCTACTTC. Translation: CASSYLGQAPYF.

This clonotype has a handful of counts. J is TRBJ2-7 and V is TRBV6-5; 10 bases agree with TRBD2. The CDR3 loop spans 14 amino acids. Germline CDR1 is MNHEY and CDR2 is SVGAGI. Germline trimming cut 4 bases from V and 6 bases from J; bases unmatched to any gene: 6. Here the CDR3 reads CASSSESGRAEQYF. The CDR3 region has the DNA TGTGCCAGCAGTTCCGAAAGCGGGAGGGCCGAGCAGTACTTC.